Listed below are T cell receptor beta chains from one sample, sequenced in a study of blood T cells in healthy people across ages. From the 5' RACE reads, TCRdb called clonotypes with MiXCR, one entry per CDR3 protein. The data contain roughly 700,000 distinct CDR3 sequences, about 34% of them singletons. The sequenced sample consisted of blood. All receptors derive from a woman of 80 years or more in good health. The CDR3 runs from the conserved cysteine through the conserved F or W. The order of the fields is D gene, clone size, J gene, V gene, CDR3 DNA, CDR3 protein. D genes are given only for firm matches. Clone size is not always given. Where it is, it says once, few, many or a class for expanded clones.

d_gene: TRBD2; abundance: many; j_gene: TRBJ2-1; v_gene: TRBV5-1; CDR3nt: TGCGCCAGCAGCTTGACTCTAGCGGACTTTTGGAATGAGCAGTTCTTC; CDR3aa: CASSLTLADFWNEQFF
d_gene: TRBD1; abundance: .; j_gene: TRBJ1-1; v_gene: TRBV3-1; CDR3nt: TGTGCCAGCAGCCAAGATCCTCACAGGGGCACGAACACTGAAGCTTTCTTT; CDR3aa: CASSQDPHRGTNTEAFF
d_gene: .; abundance: .; j_gene: TRBJ1-1; v_gene: TRBV12-3/TRBV12-4; CDR3nt: TGTGCCGGCAGTTTAGAGGTGGCACTCGAAGCTTTCTTT; CDR3aa: CAGSLEVALEAFF
d_gene: TRBD1; abundance: many; j_gene: TRBJ1-2; v_gene: TRBV10-3; CDR3nt: TGTGCCATCAGTGAGTCGACAGGGAACTATGGCTACACCTTC; CDR3aa: CAISESTGNYGYTF
d_gene: TRBD1; abundance: many; j_gene: TRBJ1-1; v_gene: TRBV7-2; CDR3nt: TGTGCCAGCAGCCTAAGACAGGGTACAACTGAAGCTTTCTTT; CDR3aa: CASSLRQGTTEAFF
d_gene: .; abundance: many; j_gene: TRBJ2-3; v_gene: TRBV3-1; CDR3nt: TGTGCCAGCAGCCAGGGGTCCCATAGCACAGATACGCAGTATTTT; CDR3aa: CASSQGSHSTDTQYF
d_gene: TRBD2; abundance: many; j_gene: TRBJ2-7; v_gene: TRBV6-6; CDR3nt: TGTGCTTCCGGGGGGAGACCAGAACCCTACGAGCAGTACTTC; CDR3aa: CASGGRPEPYEQYF
d_gene: .; abundance: .; j_gene: TRBJ2-7; v_gene: TRBV11-3; CDR3nt: TGTGCCAGCAGCTTAAACAGCGCGGGCACCGCCTACGAGCAGTACTTC; CDR3aa: CASSLNSAGTAYEQYF
d_gene: .; abundance: many; j_gene: TRBJ2-7; v_gene: TRBV20-1; CDR3nt: TGCAGTGCTACCTTGAGTGACTACGAGCAGTACTTC; CDR3aa: CSATLSDYEQYF
d_gene: TRBD1; abundance: many; j_gene: TRBJ2-5; v_gene: TRBV12-3/TRBV12-4; CDR3nt: TGTGCCAGCAACCCGGGACAGGGAGGAGAGACCCAGTACTTC; CDR3aa: CASNPGQGGETQYF
d_gene: .; abundance: many; j_gene: TRBJ1-1; v_gene: TRBV9; CDR3nt: TGTGCCAGCAGCCTTGTTAAAGGGGGGACTGCTAACACTGAAGCTTTCTTT; CDR3aa: CASSLVKGGTANTEAFF
d_gene: .; abundance: .; j_gene: TRBJ2-6; v_gene: TRBV7-2; CDR3nt: TGTGCCAGCAGGCAATCTGGGGCCAACGTCCTGACTTTC; CDR3aa: CASRQSGANVLTF
d_gene: TRBD2; abundance: many; j_gene: TRBJ2-1; v_gene: TRBV9; CDR3nt: TGTGCCAGCAGCCCGCTGCGGGGGGCCATCAATGAGCAGTTCTTC; CDR3aa: CASSPLRGAINEQFF
d_gene: .; abundance: .; j_gene: TRBJ1-1; v_gene: TRBV29-1; CDR3nt: TGCAGCTACGTGGGGAATTCGGTTGAAGCTTTCTTT; CDR3aa: CSYVGNSVEAFF
d_gene: .; abundance: many; j_gene: TRBJ2-6; v_gene: TRBV5-5; CDR3nt: TGTGCCAGCACCCCCAAGCGAGGAGGCTCTGGGGCCAACGTCCTGACTTTC; CDR3aa: CASTPKRGGSGANVLTF
d_gene: TRBD1; abundance: many; j_gene: TRBJ1-6; v_gene: TRBV7-8; CDR3nt: TGTGCCAGCAGCCAAATCTCCGGGACAGGCGCCTCCTATAATTCACCCCTCCACTTT; CDR3aa: CASSQISGTGASYNSPLHF
d_gene: TRBD1; abundance: .; j_gene: TRBJ2-7; v_gene: TRBV28; CDR3nt: TGTGCCAGCAGTCTCCAACAGGGGGATAGTTACGAGCAGTACTTC; CDR3aa: CASSLQQGDSYEQYF
d_gene: .; abundance: many; j_gene: TRBJ1-5; v_gene: TRBV6-2/TRBV6-3; CDR3nt: TGTGCCAGCAGCAGGACATATAGCAATCAGCCCCAGCATTTT; CDR3aa: CASSRTYSNQPQHF
d_gene: .; abundance: .; j_gene: TRBJ1-2; v_gene: TRBV5-1; CDR3nt: TGCGCCAGCAGCTTGGGCCCAGGGGAGGCCTATGGCTACACCTTC; CDR3aa: CASSLGPGEAYGYTF
d_gene: TRBD1; abundance: many; j_gene: TRBJ2-1; v_gene: TRBV6-6; CDR3nt: TGTGCCAGCAGGCTCCAGGGACAGACCTACAATGAGCAGTTCTTC; CDR3aa: CASRLQGQTYNEQFF
d_gene: TRBD1; abundance: .; j_gene: TRBJ1-5; v_gene: TRBV20-1; CDR3nt: TGCAGTGCGCTCAGACAGGGGGCCCTATACAATCAGCCCCAGCATTTT; CDR3aa: CSALRQGALYNQPQHF
d_gene: .; abundance: many; j_gene: TRBJ2-6; v_gene: TRBV6-6; CDR3nt: TGTGCCGGTGACTCTGGGGCCAACGTCCTGACTTTC; CDR3aa: CAGDSGANVLTF
d_gene: .; abundance: .; j_gene: TRBJ1-2; v_gene: TRBV13; CDR3nt: TGTGCCAGCAGCTTCAGACAGGAGGACTATGGCTACACCTTC; CDR3aa: CASSFRQEDYGYTF
d_gene: TRBD2; abundance: .; j_gene: TRBJ2-5; v_gene: TRBV5-1; CDR3nt: TGCGCCAGCAGCTTCACTAGCGGGATCCAAGAGACCCAGTACTTC; CDR3aa: CASSFTSGIQETQYF
d_gene: TRBD1; abundance: many; j_gene: TRBJ1-2; v_gene: TRBV4-2; CDR3nt: TGTGCCAGCAGCCAAGTACAGGGGGCGATTTTGAACTATGGCTACACCTTC; CDR3aa: CASSQVQGAILNYGYTF
d_gene: .; abundance: many; j_gene: TRBJ2-1; v_gene: TRBV6-1; CDR3nt: TGTGCCAGCAGTGTAATACCCGGTGGGGGACGGAATGAGCAGTTCTTC; CDR3aa: CASSVIPGGGRNEQFF
d_gene: TRBD2; abundance: many; j_gene: TRBJ2-7; v_gene: TRBV7-9; CDR3nt: TGTGCCAGCAGCTTTCTAGCGGGGGCGCCTACCTACGAGCAGTACTTC; CDR3aa: CASSFLAGAPTYEQYF
d_gene: TRBD2; abundance: many; j_gene: TRBJ2-7; v_gene: TRBV4-3; CDR3nt: TGCGCCAGCAGCCAGGAGCGGGGGGCCCCCTACGAGCAGTACTTC; CDR3aa: CASSQERGAPYEQYF
d_gene: .; abundance: .; j_gene: TRBJ2-1; v_gene: TRBV5-6; CDR3nt: TGTGCCAGCAGCTGGGTGCAGGTCATCAATGAGCAGTTCTTC; CDR3aa: CASSWVQVINEQFF
d_gene: .; abundance: .; j_gene: TRBJ1-4; v_gene: TRBV20-1; CDR3nt: TGCGGTGCTAGCGCCGGGACACCGAATGAAAAACTGTTTTTT; CDR3aa: CGASAGTPNEKLFF
d_gene: .; abundance: many; j_gene: TRBJ2-3; v_gene: TRBV7-2; CDR3nt: TGTGCCAGCAGCTTCACCAGGGCCAGCACAGATACGCAGTATTTT; CDR3aa: CASSFTRASTDTQYF
d_gene: .; abundance: many; j_gene: TRBJ2-3; v_gene: TRBV7-2; CDR3nt: TGTGCCAGCAGCTTGGGGACGGGAAACACAGATACGCAGTATTTT; CDR3aa: CASSLGTGNTDTQYF
d_gene: .; abundance: .; j_gene: TRBJ1-4; v_gene: TRBV27; CDR3nt: TGTGCCAGCAGGCCAGGGCCCCAAGAAAAACTGTTTTTT; CDR3aa: CASRPGPQEKLFF
d_gene: .; abundance: many; j_gene: TRBJ2-1; v_gene: TRBV3-1; CDR3nt: TGTGCCAGCGCGAGCTCCCAGTACAATGAGCAGTTCTTC; CDR3aa: CASASSQYNEQFF
d_gene: .; abundance: many; j_gene: TRBJ2-1; v_gene: TRBV5-4; CDR3nt: TGTGCCAGCAGCTTGGCTACACTCGATGAGCAGTTCTTC; CDR3aa: CASSLATLDEQFF
d_gene: TRBD1; abundance: .; j_gene: TRBJ1-2; v_gene: TRBV20-1; CDR3nt: TGCAGTGCCAAAGATTACAGGGGGCAGTACTATGGCTACACCTTC; CDR3aa: CSAKDYRGQYYGYTF
d_gene: TRBD2; abundance: many; j_gene: TRBJ2-3; v_gene: TRBV9; CDR3nt: TGTGCCAGCAGCGCGAGCGGGGCCCGCACAGATACGCAGTATTTT; CDR3aa: CASSASGARTDTQYF
d_gene: TRBD2; abundance: many; j_gene: TRBJ2-3; v_gene: TRBV18; CDR3nt: TGTGCCAGCTCCCGGACTAGCGGGGGAGGCACAGATACGCAGTATTTT; CDR3aa: CASSRTSGGGTDTQYF
d_gene: TRBD2; abundance: few; j_gene: TRBJ2-1; v_gene: TRBV3-1; CDR3nt: TGTGCCAGCAGCCAACTCGGGACTAGCTGCTACAATGAGCAGTTCTTC; CDR3aa: CASSQLGTSCYNEQFF
d_gene: TRBD2; abundance: many; j_gene: TRBJ2-3; v_gene: TRBV20-1; CDR3nt: TGCAGTGCCGGGTACAGCGGGGGGTCGGATACGCAGTATTTT; CDR3aa: CSAGYSGGSDTQYF
d_gene: .; abundance: few; j_gene: TRBJ1-2; v_gene: TRBV6-1; CDR3nt: TGTGCCAGCAGTGAAGTGATAAAAGGCTACACCTTC; CDR3aa: CASSEVIKGYTF
d_gene: TRBD1; abundance: many; j_gene: TRBJ1-5; v_gene: TRBV6-2/TRBV6-3; CDR3nt: TGTGCCAGCAGTTACTCGGGAGGGGGCGTCGGTCAGCCCCAGCATTTT; CDR3aa: CASSYSGGGVGQPQHF
d_gene: .; abundance: .; j_gene: TRBJ1-1; v_gene: TRBV30; CDR3nt: TGTGCCTGGAGTGTAGGAGGAAACACTGAAGCTTTCTTT; CDR3aa: CAWSVGGNTEAFF
d_gene: TRBD1; abundance: many; j_gene: TRBJ1-5; v_gene: TRBV20-1; CDR3nt: TGCAGTGCTGACCCGGGACAGGGGGCGTTCGGCAATCAGCCCCAGCATTTT; CDR3aa: CSADPGQGAFGNQPQHF
d_gene: TRBD2; abundance: many; j_gene: TRBJ2-7; v_gene: TRBV20-1; CDR3nt: TGCAGTGCTATAACCGGGACTAGCGGGGGGCTTAGCTCCTACGAGCAGTACTTC; CDR3aa: CSAITGTSGGLSSYEQYF
d_gene: .; abundance: .; j_gene: TRBJ2-1; v_gene: TRBV7-3; CDR3nt: TGTGCCAGCAGCTTAATAGCTTTTGGCGGACTGGGGGCATATGAGCAGTTCTTC; CDR3aa: CASSLIAFGGLGAYEQFF
d_gene: TRBD2; abundance: .; j_gene: TRBJ2-7; v_gene: TRBV5-3; CDR3nt: TGCGCCAGCAGCTTGGGCGGGACTAGCGGGAGAGCCTACGAGCAGTACTTC; CDR3aa: CASSLGGTSGRAYEQYF
d_gene: TRBD1; abundance: .; j_gene: TRBJ1-5; v_gene: TRBV6-5; CDR3nt: TGTGCCAGCGGTTCTGGGACAGGGGTCAATCAGCCCCAGCATTTT; CDR3aa: CASGSGTGVNQPQHF
d_gene: TRBD2; abundance: once; j_gene: TRBJ2-5; v_gene: TRBV28; CDR3nt: TGTGCCAGCAGTTTGGCGGGAGAACGACAAGAGACCCAGTACTTC; CDR3aa: CASSLAGERQETQYF
d_gene: .; abundance: many; j_gene: TRBJ2-1; v_gene: TRBV5-1; CDR3nt: TGCGCCAGCGCGGACGAGGATGCCTCCTACAATGAGCAGTTCTTC; CDR3aa: CASADEDASYNEQFF
d_gene: TRBD2; abundance: many; j_gene: TRBJ2-3; v_gene: TRBV7-9; CDR3nt: TGTGCCAGCCTACTATTAGCGGGCCTCACAGATACGCAGTATTTT; CDR3aa: CASLLLAGLTDTQYF
d_gene: TRBD2; abundance: .; j_gene: TRBJ2-3; v_gene: TRBV20-1; CDR3nt: TGCAGTGCTAGCCACTCTAGCGGGGGGGCCGGTAGCACAGATACGCGGTATTTT; CDR3aa: CSASHSSGGAGSTDTRYF
d_gene: .; abundance: .; j_gene: TRBJ2-3; v_gene: TRBV5-1; CDR3nt: TGCGCCAGCAGCTTACCCCAGGATACGCAGTGTTTT; CDR3aa: CASSLPQDTQCF
d_gene: TRBD2; abundance: many; j_gene: TRBJ2-3; v_gene: TRBV4-2; CDR3nt: TGTGCCAGCAGCACCACTGGGACTAGCGGGGGTAATACGCAGTATTTT; CDR3aa: CASSTTGTSGGNTQYF